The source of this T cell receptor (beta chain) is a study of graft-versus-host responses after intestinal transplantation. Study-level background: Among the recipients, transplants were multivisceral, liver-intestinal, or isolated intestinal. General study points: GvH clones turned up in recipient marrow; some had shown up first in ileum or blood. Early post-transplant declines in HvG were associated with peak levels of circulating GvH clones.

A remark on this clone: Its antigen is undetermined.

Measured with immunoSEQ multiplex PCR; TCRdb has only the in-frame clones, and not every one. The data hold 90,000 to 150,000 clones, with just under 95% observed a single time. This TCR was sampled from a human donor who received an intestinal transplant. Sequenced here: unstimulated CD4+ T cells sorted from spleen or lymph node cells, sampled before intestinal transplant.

CDR3 nucleotide sequence: TGCGCCAGCAGCGGAGGAGGGGGGTACAATGAGCAGTTCTTC. Its protein product is CASSGGGGYNEQFF. This sequence joins TRBV5-1 and TRBJ2-1, with D possibly being TRBD1 or TRBD2 (6 bases each). The CDR3 runs 14 residues. Germline V gives CDR1 SGHRS, CDR2 YFSETQ. V lost 4 bases and J 4 bases, leaving 12 bases between the germline ends.